This T cell receptor beta chain originates from a study of blood T cell repertoires in COVID-19. Across the study: Researchers got acute and convalescent COVID-19 samples from the United States, Italy and Spain. In each case, the material was cDNA or gDNA derived from T cells, B-cell-depleted T cells, or PBMCs.

Under the authors' procedure: From reference gene primer amplification, estimates of nucleated cell counts were derived. Using immunoSEQ multiplex PCR, the repertoire was profiled, and TCRdb retains in-frame clones only, with some absent. That table is the source of V, J and clone size, and D and trimming were worked out from the DNA. The data hold tens of thousands of clones, with over 80% observed a single time. V dropped 6 bases and J dropped 7 bases, with 10 bases sitting between them. The CDR3 sequence is 11 residues long. CDR1 is DFQATT, CDR2 SNEGSKA, per germline (reference sequence). The chain uses TRBV20-1 and TRBJ2-1; no firm D call. The receptor's source is an older man with active or convalescent COVID-19. Sequenced sample: peripheral blood. The CDR3 DNA reads TGCAGTGCCAGCCTAGGTAATGAGCAGTTCTTC. It specifies CSASLGNEQFF.